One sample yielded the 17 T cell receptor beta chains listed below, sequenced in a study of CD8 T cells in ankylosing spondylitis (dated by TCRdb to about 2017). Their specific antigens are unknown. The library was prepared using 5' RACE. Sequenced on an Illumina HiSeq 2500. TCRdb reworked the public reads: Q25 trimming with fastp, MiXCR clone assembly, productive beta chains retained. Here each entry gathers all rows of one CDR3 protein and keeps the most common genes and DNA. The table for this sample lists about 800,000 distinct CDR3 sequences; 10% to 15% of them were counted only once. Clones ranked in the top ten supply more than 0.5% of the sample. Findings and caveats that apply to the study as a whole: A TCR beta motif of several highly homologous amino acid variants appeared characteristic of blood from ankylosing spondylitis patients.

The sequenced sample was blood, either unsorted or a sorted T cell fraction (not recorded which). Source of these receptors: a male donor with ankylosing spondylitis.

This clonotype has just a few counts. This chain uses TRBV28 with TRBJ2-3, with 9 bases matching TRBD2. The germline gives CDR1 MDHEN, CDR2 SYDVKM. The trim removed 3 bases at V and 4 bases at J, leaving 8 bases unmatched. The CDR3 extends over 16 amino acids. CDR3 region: CASSFVAGGPADTQYF. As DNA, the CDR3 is TGTGCCAGCAGTTTTGTCGCGGGGGGGCCGGCAGATACGCAGTATTTT.

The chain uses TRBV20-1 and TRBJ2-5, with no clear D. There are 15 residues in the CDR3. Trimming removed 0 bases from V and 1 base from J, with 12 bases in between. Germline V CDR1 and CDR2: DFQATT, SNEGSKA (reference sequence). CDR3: CSARDWEAFQETQYF. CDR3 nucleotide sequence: TGCAGTGCTAGAGATTGGGAAGCGTTCCAAGAGACCCAGTACTTC.

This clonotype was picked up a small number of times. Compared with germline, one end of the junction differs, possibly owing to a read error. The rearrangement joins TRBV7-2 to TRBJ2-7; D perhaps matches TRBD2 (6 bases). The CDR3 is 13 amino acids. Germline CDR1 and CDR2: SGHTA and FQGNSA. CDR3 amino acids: CASSVAVLYEQYF. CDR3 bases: TGTGCCAGCAGCGTAGCGGTTCTCTACGAGCAGTACTTC. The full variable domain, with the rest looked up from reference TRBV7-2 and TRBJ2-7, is GAGVSQSPSNKVTEKGKDVELRCDPISGHTALYWYRQSLGQGLEFLIYFQGNSAPDKSGLPSDRFSAERTGGSVSTLTIQRTQQEDSAVYLCASSVAVLYEQYFGPGTRLTVT.

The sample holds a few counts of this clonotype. This chain's CDR3 is CSASLSSYNSPLHF. In DNA, the CDR3 is TGCAGTGCTAGCTTAAGCTCCTATAATTCACCCCTCCACTTT. The chain combines TRBV20-1 with TRBJ1-6; D is ambiguous. This CDR3 has 14 residues. Germline-derived CDR1 and CDR2 are DFQATT and SNEGSKA (reference sequence). Between the trimmed V and J ends, which lost 3 bases and 0 bases, there was a span of 6 bases.

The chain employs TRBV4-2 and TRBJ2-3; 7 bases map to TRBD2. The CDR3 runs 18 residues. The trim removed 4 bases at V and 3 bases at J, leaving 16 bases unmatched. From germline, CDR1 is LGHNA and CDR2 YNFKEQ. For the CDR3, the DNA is TGTGCCAGCAGCCCTCGTGACTGGGGAGGGCCATCGACAGATACGCAGTATTTT. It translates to CASSPRDWGGPSTDTQYF.

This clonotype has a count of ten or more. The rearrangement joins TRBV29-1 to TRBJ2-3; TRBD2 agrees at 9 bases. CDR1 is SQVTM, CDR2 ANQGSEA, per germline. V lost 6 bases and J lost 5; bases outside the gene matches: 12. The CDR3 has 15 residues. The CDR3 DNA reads TGCAGCGTCGCTGGGGCGGGAGGGCCGAGAGATACGCAGTATTTT. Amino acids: CSVAGAGGPRDTQYF.

The CDR3 region has the DNA TGTGCCAGCAGTTTATGGGAGAGTTTAGATACGCAGTATTTT. Amino acids: CASSLWESLDTQYF. The chain is built from TRBV28 and TRBJ2-3; D gene uncertain. V was shortened by 0 bases and J by 5 bases, with 9 bases between the two germline ends. The germline V gene has CDR1 MDHEN and CDR2 SYDVKM. The CDR3 covers 14 residues.

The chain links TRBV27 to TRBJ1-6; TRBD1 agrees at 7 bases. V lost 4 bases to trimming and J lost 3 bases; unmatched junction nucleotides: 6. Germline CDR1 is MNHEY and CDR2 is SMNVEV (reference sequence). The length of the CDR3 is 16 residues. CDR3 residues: CASSSSGQVYNSPLHF. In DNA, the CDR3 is TGTGCCAGCAGTTCGTCCGGACAGGTCTATAATTCACCCCTCCACTTT.

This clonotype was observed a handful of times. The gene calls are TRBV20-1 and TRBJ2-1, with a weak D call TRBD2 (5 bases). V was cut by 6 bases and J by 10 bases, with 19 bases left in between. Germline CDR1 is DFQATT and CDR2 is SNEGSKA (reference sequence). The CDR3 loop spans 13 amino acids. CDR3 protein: CSAPGLAVREQFF. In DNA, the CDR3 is TGCAGTGCCCCTGGGCTAGCAGTTCGCGAGCAGTTCTTC.

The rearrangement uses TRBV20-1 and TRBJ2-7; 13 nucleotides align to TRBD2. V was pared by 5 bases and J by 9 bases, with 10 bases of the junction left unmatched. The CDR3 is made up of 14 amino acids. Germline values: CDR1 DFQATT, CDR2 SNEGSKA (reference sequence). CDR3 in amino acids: CSALGLAGVTGQYF. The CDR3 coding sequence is TGCAGTGCTCTCGGACTAGCGGGAGTGACGGGGCAGTACTTC.

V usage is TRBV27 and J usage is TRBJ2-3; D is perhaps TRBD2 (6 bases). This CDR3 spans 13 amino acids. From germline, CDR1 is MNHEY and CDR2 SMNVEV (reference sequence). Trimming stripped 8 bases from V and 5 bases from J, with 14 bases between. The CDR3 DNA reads TGTGCCAGCGGGAGATCCGGGGGAGATACGCAGTATTTT. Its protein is CASGRSGGDTQYF.

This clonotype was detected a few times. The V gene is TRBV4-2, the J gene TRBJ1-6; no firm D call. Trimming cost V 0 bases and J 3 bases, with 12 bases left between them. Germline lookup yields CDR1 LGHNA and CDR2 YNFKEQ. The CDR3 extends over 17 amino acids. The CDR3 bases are TGTGCCAGCAGCCAAGATCGTACGGGGATCTATAATTCACCCCTCCACTTT. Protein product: CASSQDRTGIYNSPLHF.

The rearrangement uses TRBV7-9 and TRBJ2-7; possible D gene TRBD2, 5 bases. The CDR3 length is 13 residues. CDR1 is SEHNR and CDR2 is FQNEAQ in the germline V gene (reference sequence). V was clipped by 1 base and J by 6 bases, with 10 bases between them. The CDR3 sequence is CASSLGSDSEQYF. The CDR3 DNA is TGTGCCAGCAGCTTAGGGTCGGACTCCGAGCAGTACTTC. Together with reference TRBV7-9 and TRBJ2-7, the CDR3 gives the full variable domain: DTGVSQNPRHKITKRGQNVTFRCDPISEHNRLYWYRQTLGQGPEFLTYFQNEAQLEKSRLLSDRFSAERPKGSFSTLEIQRTEQGDSAMYLCASSLGSDSEQYFGPGTRLTVT.

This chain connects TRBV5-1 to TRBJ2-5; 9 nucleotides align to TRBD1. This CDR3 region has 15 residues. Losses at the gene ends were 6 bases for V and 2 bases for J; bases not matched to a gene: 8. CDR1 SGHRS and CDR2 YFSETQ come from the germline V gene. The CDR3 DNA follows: TGCGCCAGCACTCTCCCCGGACAGGGGCAAGAGACCCAGTACTTC. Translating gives CASTLPGQGQETQYF.

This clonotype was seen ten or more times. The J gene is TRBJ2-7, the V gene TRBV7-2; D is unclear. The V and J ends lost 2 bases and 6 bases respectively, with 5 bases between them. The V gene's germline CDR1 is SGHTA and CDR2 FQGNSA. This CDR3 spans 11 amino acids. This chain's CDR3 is CASSLWPEQYF. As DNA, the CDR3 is TGTGCCAGCAGCTTATGGCCCGAGCAGTACTTC.

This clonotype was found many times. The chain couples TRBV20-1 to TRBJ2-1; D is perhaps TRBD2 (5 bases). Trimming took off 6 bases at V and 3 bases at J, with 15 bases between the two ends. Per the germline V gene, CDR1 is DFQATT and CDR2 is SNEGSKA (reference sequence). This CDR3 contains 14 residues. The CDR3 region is CSATGRRNYNEQFF. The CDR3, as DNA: TGCAGTGCCACGGGAAGGCGAAACTACAATGAGCAGTTCTTC.

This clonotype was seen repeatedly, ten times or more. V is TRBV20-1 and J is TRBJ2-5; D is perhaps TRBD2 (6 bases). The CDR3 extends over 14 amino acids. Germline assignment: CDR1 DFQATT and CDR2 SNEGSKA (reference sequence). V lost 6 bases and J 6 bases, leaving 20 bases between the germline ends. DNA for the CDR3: TGCAGTGCGGGCCCCGTGGCAGGGAGGAAGACCCAGTACTTC. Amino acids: CSAGPVAGRKTQYF.